The sample holds a few counts of the clone carrying this T cell receptor beta chain. Its matching antigen is unknown. CDR3 length equals 17 residues. The V gene lost 3 bases and the J gene lost 1 base, with 15 bases spanning the gap. The source of the sample is a study of response to subunit inactivated influenza vaccine. The study, taken as a whole, reports: After each seasonal influenza vaccination, few new T cells are recruited, the authors suggested.

One entry per CDR3 protein results from TCRdb running MiXCR on the RT-PCR reads. The sample has 650,000 to 700,000 distinct CDR3 sequences, 15% to 18% seen once. The input for sequencing was PBMCs from blood, taken 12 days after vaccination. This receptor was identified in a man over 45 who received an inactivated influenza vaccine. V is TRBV12-3 or TRBV12-4 and J is TRBJ2-2; D is undetermined. CDR3 nucleotide sequence: TGTGCCAGCAGTTTGAGGCAGTTTGCCGGGAACACCGGGGAGCTGTTTTTT. Protein sequence: CASSLRQFAGNTGELFF.